Below are 9 T cell receptor beta chains sequenced from a single sample in a study of blood T cell repertoires in COVID-19. The method was immunoSEQ multiplex PCR; TCRdb's version includes in-frame clones alone and lacks a portion of them. The sample carries some 200,000 clones, 75% to 90% recorded once. Sequences were obtained from PBMCs or T cells enriched from blood (not recorded which). The receptor source for this set is a woman in her forties with acute COVID-19.

CDR3: CASSYSAGMGTEAFF. CDR3 coding DNA: TGTGCCAGCAGTTACTCCGCGGGCATGGGGACTGAAGCTTTCTTT. The rearrangement joins TRBV6-5 to TRBJ1-1; the D is unclear. The germline V gene encodes CDR1 MNHEY and CDR2 SVGAGI. Trimming stripped 0 bases from V and 5 bases from J, with 13 bases between. This CDR3 has 15 residues.

This chain connects TRBV9 to TRBJ2-2; D is possibly TRBD2 (6 bases). Germline CDR1 and CDR2: SGDLS and YYNGEE. V lost 4 bases and J lost 6, with 16 bases in between. The CDR3 length is 15 residues. As DNA, the CDR3 is TGTGCCAGCAGCCCATTTGGCGGGGTGGCCGGGGAGCTGTTTTTT. It specifies CASSPFGGVAGELFF.

This chain uses TRBV2 with TRBJ2-7, with 9 nucleotides matching TRBD1. CDR1 is SNHLY, CDR2 FYNNEI, per germline. The V segment lost 4 bases and the J segment 6 bases; nucleotides outside the gene matches: 10. The CDR3 totals 15 residues. CDR3 region: CASSVAGTGTFEQYF. The CDR3 region has the DNA TGTGCCAGCAGTGTCGCCGGGACAGGGACCTTCGAGCAGTACTTC.

The chain has TRBV25-1 and TRBJ1-2; 8 bases line up with TRBD1. Germline V gene sequence: CDR1 MGHDK, CDR2 SYGVNS. J lost 6 bases, V lost 2 bases, and 5 bases had no gene match. This CDR3 region has 14 residues. The CDR3 nucleotides read TGTGCCAGCAGTGAACAGGGGGCCCCTCATGGCTACACCTTC. Its translation is CASSEQGAPHGYTF.

V gene TRBV5-8 combines with J gene TRBJ1-1; no clear D gene. The germline CDR1 and CDR2 sequences are SGHTS and YDEGEE. The CDR3 spans 15 residues. Trimming cost V 2 bases and J 2 bases, with 13 bases left between them. The CDR3 DNA reads as TGTGCCAGCAGCTTTTGGCAGGAGGGCAACACTGAAGCTTTCTTT. It translates to CASSFWQEGNTEAFF.

The chain links TRBV7-9 to TRBJ2-1; 10 nucleotides agree with TRBD2. The CDR3 extends over 15 amino acids. Germline CDR1 reads SEHNR; CDR2 reads FQNEAQ (reference sequence). Trimming took 8 bases from V and 8 from J; bases not matched to a gene: 12. This CDR3 reads CASSWSGGDADEQFF. The CDR3 DNA sequence: TGTGCCAGCTCATGGAGCGGGGGGGACGCCGATGAGCAGTTCTTC.

The chain recombines TRBV6-5 with TRBJ1-5; D gene unclear. Per the germline V gene, CDR1 is MNHEY and CDR2 is SVGAGI. V lost 0 bases and J 2 bases, leaving 11 bases between the germline ends. The CDR3 contains 16 residues. Here the CDR3 reads CASSYSRTPGNQPQHF. The CDR3 DNA sequence: TGTGCCAGCAGTTACTCGCGTACCCCCGGCAATCAGCCCCAGCATTTT.

This sequence joins TRBV4-1 and TRBJ2-1; 7 bases match TRBD1. The junction had 12 bases not matched to a gene; V was cut back by 1 base and J by 6 bases. Germline V gene sequence: CDR1 MGHRA, CDR2 YSYEKL. There are 17 residues in the CDR3. The CDR3 loop is CASSQAPRGFYGNEQFF. In DNA, the CDR3 is TGCGCCAGCAGCCAAGCCCCCAGGGGGTTCTACGGCAATGAGCAGTTCTTC.

J is TRBJ1-2 and V is TRBV30, with 8 bases fitting TRBD1. This CDR3 has 13 amino acids. With 5 bases clipped from V and 8 bases from J, the junction kept 10 bases outside the gene matches. CDR1 is GTSNPN and CDR2 is SVGIG in the germline V gene (reference sequence). The CDR3, as DNA: TGTGCCTGGGCATGGACAGGGAGGGAAGGCTACACCTTC. Translated, it gives CAWAWTGREGYTF.